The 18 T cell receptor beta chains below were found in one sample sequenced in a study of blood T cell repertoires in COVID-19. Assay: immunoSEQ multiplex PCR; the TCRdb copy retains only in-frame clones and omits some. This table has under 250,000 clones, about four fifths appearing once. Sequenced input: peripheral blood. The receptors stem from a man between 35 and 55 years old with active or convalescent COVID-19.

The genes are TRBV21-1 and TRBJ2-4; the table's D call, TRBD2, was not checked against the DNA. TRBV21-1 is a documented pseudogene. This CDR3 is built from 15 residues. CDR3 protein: CASSTRDSGKNIQYF. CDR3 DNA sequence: TGTGCCAGCAGCACGCGGGACTCTGGCAAAAACATTCAGTACTTC.

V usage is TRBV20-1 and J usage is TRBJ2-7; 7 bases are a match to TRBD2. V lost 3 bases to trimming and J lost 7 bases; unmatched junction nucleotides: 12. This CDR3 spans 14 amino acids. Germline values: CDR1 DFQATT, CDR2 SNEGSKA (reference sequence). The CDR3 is CSASAGDSSREQYF. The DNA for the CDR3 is TGCAGTGCTAGTGCGGGGGACTCCTCTCGGGAGCAGTACTTC.

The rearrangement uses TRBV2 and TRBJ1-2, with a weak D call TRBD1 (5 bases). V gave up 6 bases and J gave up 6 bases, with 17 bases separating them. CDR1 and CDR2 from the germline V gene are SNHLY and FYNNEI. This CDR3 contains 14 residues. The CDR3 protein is CASSGFRGDDGYTF. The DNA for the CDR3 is TGTGCCAGCAGCGGCTTTAGGGGCGATGATGGCTACACCTTC.

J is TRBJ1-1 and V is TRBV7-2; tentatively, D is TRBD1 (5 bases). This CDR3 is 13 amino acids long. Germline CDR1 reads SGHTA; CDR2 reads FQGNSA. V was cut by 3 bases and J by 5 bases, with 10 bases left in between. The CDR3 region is CASSFGGETEAFF. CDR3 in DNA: TGTGCCAGCAGCTTTGGGGGGGAGACTGAAGCTTTCTTT.

The CDR3 DNA reads TGTGCCAGCAGTGAGGCCTCCTATAATTCACCCCTCCACTTT. Its translation is CASSEASYNSPLHF. V usage is TRBV2 and J usage is TRBJ1-6; D is unresolved. V lost 3 bases to trimming and J lost 0 bases, with 3 bases between them. The germline V gene has CDR1 SNHLY and CDR2 FYNNEI. The CDR3 is made up of 14 amino acids. The complete variable domain, with remaining parts taken from reference TRBV2 and TRBJ1-6, reads EPEVTQTPSHQVTQMGQEVILRCVPISNHLYFYWYRQILGQKVEFLVSFYNNEISEKSEIFDDQFSVERPDGSNFTLKIRSTKLEDSAMYFCASSEASYNSPLHFGNGTRLTVT.

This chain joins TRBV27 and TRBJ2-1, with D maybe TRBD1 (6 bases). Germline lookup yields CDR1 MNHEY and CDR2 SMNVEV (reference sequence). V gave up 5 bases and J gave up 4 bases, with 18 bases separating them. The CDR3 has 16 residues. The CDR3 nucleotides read TGTGCCAGCAGTCTATTGGGACAAGGCCTATACAATGAGCAGTTCTTC. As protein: CASSLLGQGLYNEQFF.

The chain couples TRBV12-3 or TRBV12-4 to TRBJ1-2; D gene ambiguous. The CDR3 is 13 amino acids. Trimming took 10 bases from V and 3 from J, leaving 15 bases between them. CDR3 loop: CATKAQRDYGYTF. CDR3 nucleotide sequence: TGTGCCACCAAGGCCCAGCGGGACTATGGCTACACCTTC.

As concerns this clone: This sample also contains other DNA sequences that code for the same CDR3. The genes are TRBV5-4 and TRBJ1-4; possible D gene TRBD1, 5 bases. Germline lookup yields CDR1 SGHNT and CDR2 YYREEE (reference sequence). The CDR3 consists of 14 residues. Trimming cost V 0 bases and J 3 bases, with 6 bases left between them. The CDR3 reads CASSLGGANEKLFF. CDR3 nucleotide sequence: TGTGCCAGCAGCTTGGGGGGGGCTAATGAAAAACTGTTTTTT.

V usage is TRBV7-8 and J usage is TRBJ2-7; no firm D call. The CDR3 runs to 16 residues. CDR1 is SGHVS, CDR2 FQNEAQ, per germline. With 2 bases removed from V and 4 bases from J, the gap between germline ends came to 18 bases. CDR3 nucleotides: TGTGCCAGCAGCTTACGATCTAGGAGTACAATTTACGAGCAGTACTTC. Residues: CASSLRSRSTIYEQYF.

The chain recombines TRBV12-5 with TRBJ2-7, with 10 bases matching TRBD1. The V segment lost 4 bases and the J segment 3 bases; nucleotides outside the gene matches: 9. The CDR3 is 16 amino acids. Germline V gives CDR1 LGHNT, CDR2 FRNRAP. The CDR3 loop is CASGWTGTGDHYEQYF. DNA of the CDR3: TGTGCTAGTGGTTGGACCGGGACAGGGGATCACTACGAGCAGTACTTC.

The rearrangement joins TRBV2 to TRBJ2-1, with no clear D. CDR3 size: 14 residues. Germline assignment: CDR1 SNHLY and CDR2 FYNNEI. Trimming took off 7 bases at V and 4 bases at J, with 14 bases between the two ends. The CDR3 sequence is CASKFQAQYNEQFF. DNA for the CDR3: TGTGCCAGCAAATTCCAGGCCCAATACAATGAGCAGTTCTTC.

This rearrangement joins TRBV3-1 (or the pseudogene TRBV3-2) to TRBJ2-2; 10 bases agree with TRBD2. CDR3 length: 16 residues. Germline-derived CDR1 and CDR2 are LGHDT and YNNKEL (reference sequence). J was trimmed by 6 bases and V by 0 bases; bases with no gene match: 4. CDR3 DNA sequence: TGTGCCAGCAGCCAAGAAGGGCTAGCGGGGGCCGGGGAGCTGTTTTTT. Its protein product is CASSQEGLAGAGELFF.

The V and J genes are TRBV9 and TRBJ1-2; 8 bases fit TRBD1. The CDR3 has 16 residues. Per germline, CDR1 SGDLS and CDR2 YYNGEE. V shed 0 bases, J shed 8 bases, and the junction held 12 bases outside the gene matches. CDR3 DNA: TGTGCCAGCAGCGTAGGGGGGACAGGAGCAAGGGAAGGCTACACCTTC. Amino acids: CASSVGGTGAREGYTF.

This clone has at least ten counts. DNA of the CDR3: TGTGCCACCAGTAGTGCGGCACGCACTGAAGCTTTCTTT. Amino acids: CATSSAARTEAFF. The genes are TRBV24-1 and TRBJ1-1; no firm D call. With 6 bases removed from V and 4 bases from J, the gap between germline ends came to 11 bases. The CDR3 loop spans 13 amino acids. In germline, CDR1 is KGHDR, CDR2 SFDVKD.

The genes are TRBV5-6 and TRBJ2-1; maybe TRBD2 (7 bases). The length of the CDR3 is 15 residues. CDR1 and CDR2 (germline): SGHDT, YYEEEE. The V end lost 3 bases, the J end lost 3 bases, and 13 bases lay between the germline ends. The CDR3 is CASSSGGRSYNEQFF. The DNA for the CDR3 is TGTGCCAGCAGCTCCGGGGGGCGCAGCTACAATGAGCAGTTCTTC.

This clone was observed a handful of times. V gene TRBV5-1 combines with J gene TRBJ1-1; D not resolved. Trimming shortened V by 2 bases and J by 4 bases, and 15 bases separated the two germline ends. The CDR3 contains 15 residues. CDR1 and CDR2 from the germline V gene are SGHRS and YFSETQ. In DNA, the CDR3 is TGCGCCAGCAGCTTCGCTTCTGTGGAGGTCACTGAAGCTTTCTTT. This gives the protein CASSFASVEVTEAFF.

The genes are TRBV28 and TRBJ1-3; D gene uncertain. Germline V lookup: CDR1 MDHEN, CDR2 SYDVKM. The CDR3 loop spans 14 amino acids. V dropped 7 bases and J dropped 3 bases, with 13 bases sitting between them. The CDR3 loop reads CASKGSGGGNTIYF. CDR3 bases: TGTGCCAGCAAGGGCTCGGGAGGTGGAAACACCATATATTTT. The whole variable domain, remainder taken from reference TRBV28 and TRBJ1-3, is DVKVTQSSRYLVKRTGEKVFLECVQDMDHENMFWYRQDPGLGLRLIYFSYDVKMKEKGDIPEGYSVSREKKERFSLILESASTNQTSMYLCASKGSGGGNTIYFGEGSWLTVV.

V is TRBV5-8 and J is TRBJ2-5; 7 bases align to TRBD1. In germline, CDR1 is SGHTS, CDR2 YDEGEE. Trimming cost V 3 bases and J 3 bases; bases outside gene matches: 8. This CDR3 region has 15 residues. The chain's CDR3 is CASSYGQVTKETQYF. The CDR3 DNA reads TGTGCCAGCAGCTACGGACAGGTTACCAAAGAGACCCAGTACTTC.